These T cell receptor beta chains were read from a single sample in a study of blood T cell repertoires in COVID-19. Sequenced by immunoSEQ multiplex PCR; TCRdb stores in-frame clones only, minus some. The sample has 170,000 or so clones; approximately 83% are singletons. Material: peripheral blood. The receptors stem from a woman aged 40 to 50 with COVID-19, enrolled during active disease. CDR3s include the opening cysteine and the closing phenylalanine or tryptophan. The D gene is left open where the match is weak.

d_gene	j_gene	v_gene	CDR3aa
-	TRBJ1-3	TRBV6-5	CASQRTVSGNTIYF
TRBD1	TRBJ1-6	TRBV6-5	CASSRFWQGDSPLHF
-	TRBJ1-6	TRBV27	CASSWYRDNSPLHF
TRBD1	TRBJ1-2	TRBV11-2	CASSTATGIYGYTF
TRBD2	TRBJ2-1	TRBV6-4	CASSALAGADDEQFF
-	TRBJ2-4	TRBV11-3	CASSLGVRENIQYF
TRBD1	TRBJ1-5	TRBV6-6	CASSADRGSPQPQHF
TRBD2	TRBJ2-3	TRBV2	CASRGLAGVTDTQYF
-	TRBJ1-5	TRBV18	CASSPGSGVGNQPQHF
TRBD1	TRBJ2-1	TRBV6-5	CASSPRQGALEQFF
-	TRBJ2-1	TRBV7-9	CASPGAVTYNEQFF
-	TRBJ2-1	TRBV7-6	CASSLLQAVDNEQFF
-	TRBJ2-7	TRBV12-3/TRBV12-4	CASSSLQGYEQYF
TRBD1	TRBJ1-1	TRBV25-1	CASSDRTGRDTEAFF
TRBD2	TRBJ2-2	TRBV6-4	CASSRTSGGNTGELFF
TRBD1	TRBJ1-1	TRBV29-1	CSYLDRGQTEAFF
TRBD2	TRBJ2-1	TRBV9	CASSSGSVVGTYNEQFF
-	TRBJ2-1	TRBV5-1	CASRPTSEQFF
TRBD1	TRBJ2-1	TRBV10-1	CASSPGGSYNEQFF
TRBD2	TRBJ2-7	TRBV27	CASSLYSGRINEQYF
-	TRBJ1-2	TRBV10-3	CAISDPIGAENYGYTF
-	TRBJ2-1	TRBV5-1	CASSLGVGATSYNEQFF
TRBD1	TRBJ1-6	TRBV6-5	CASEPGQLNSPLHF
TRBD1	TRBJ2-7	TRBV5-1	CASSLAGTGWYEQYF
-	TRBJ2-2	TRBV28	CASKLKGRGSGTGELFF
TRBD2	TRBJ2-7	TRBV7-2	CASSYPGLAYEQYF
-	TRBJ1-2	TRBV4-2	CASSPGREIYGYTF
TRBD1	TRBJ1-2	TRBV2	CATRGEGYGYTF
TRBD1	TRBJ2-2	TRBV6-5	CVSSYGQGAGTGELFF